The T cell receptor beta chain described here comes from a study of T cell responses to AZD1222 COVID-19 vaccine. V was pared by 4 bases and J by 2 bases, with 8 bases of the junction left unmatched. Per germline, CDR1 SEHNR and CDR2 FQNEAQ (reference sequence). The CDR3 contains 15 residues. The method was immunoSEQ multiplex PCR; TCRdb's version includes in-frame clones alone and lacks a portion of them. The sample includes about 170,000 clones, just under 95% of them seen just once. Note on this clone: No antigen is known for it.

General study findings and limits: The breadth and depth of Spike-specific TCRs increased once two AZD1222 doses had been given.

The rearrangement uses TRBV7-9 and TRBJ2-7, with 7 nucleotides matching TRBD2. This TCR derives from an adult in good health. Specimen: peripheral blood, collected on day 0 of AZD1222 vaccination. CDR3 coding DNA: TGTGCCAGCAGCTCCGTCCTAGCGGCGACCTACGAGCAGTACTTC. Amino acids: CASSSVLAATYEQYF.